The subject of this entry is one T cell receptor (beta chain). The antigen is not known. The CDR3 has 14 residues. J was trimmed by 4 bases and V by 5 bases; bases with no gene match: 5. CDR1 and CDR2 (germline): PRHDT, FYEKMQ (reference sequence). This entry belongs to a study of T cell responses to AZD1222 COVID-19 vaccine. The assay was immunoSEQ multiplex PCR, and TCRdb's table has in-frame clones only and misses some. The top ten hold 11% of the sample, which has about 120,000 clones, about 89% seen once. General study findings and limits: Clonal diversity was possibly underestimated, and white British individuals and females predominated among donors. Spike-wide vaccine-associated CD4 TCRs dominated at 160-218 and 743-854.

Sequencing was performed on peripheral blood, taken on day 0 of MenACWY control vaccination. V and J are TRBV13 and TRBJ1-2, with 9 bases identical to TRBD1. The TCR originated in an adult in good health. The CDR3 DNA reads as TGTGCCAGCAGCCCGGGACAGGGACCCTATGGCTACACCTTC. Translation gives CASSPGQGPYGYTF. The full variable domain, with the rest looked up from reference TRBV13 and TRBJ1-2, is AAGVIQSPRHLIKEKRETATLKCYPIPRHDTVYWYQQGPGQDPQFLISFYEKMQSDKGSIPDRFSAQQFSDYHSELNMSSLELGDSALYFCASSPGQGPYGYTFGSGTRLTVV.